Presented here are 25 T cell receptor beta chains from one specimen sequenced in a study of CD8 T cells in Susac syndrome. RNA in amounts of roughly 0.45 to 1 ug was reverse transcribed with random hexamers. TCRdb reanalysed the immunoSEQ multiplex PCR reads using MiXCR and keeps one entry per CDR3 protein. The sample carries some 220,000 distinct CDR3 sequences, 95% recorded once. Sequenced input: CD4+ T cells from PBMCs. These receptors were obtained from a human donor with multiple sclerosis.

The J gene is TRBJ2-5, the V gene TRBV20-1; TRBD2 matches 8 bases. Germline trimming cut 1 base from V and 9 bases from J; bases unmatched to any gene: 4. Per germline, CDR1 DFQATT and CDR2 SNEGSKA (reference sequence). This CDR3 has 12 amino acids. Here the CDR3 DNA reads TGCAGTGCTAGAGTGGCGGGGGGCCCCCAGTACTTC. Its translation is CSARVAGGPQYF.

The chain joins TRBV9 to TRBJ1-6, with unresolved D. Germline loops: CDR1 SGDLS, CDR2 YYNGEE. Trimming stripped 0 bases from V and 7 bases from J, with 11 bases between. CDR3 length: 15 residues. Here the CDR3 DNA reads TGTGCCAGCAGCGTAGTCGGCAGGCCAAATTCACCCCTCCACTTT. Protein: CASSVVGRPNSPLHF.

This clonotype was recorded once. V and J are TRBV20-1 and TRBJ1-4; maybe TRBD1 (6 bases). CDR1 DFQATT and CDR2 SNEGSKA come from the germline V gene (reference sequence). Trimming shortened V by 6 bases and J by 3 bases, and 11 bases separated the two germline ends. The CDR3 has 13 residues. The CDR3 loop is CSAPGQPNEKLFF. For the CDR3, the DNA is TGCAGTGCACCCGGACAGCCTAATGAAAAACTGTTTTTT.

In its sample, this clonotype was seen a few times. The chain employs TRBV3-1 and TRBJ1-3, with D unclear. The V gene lost 3 bases and the J gene lost 1 base, with 4 bases spanning the gap. The CDR3 covers 13 residues. The germline gives CDR1 LGHDT, CDR2 YNNKEL (reference sequence). CDR3 bases: TGTGCCAGCAGCCAGGGTTCTGGAAACACCATATATTTT. The encoded protein is CASSQGSGNTIYF.

This clonotype was detected only a few times. The junction shows a germline mismatch at one end, possibly a read error. J is TRBJ2-3 and V is TRBV5-1; maybe TRBD2 (6 bases). The CDR3 sequence is 14 residues long. In germline, CDR1 is SGHRS, CDR2 YFSETQ. The chain's CDR3 is CASSLGTSTDTQYF. The CDR3 coding sequence is TGTGCCAGCAGCTTAGGGACTAGCACAGATACGCAGTATTTT.

The chain employs TRBV9 and TRBJ1-1, with unresolved D. The germline V and J ends were trimmed by 4 bases and 2 bases, with 9 bases remaining between them. Germline CDR1 is SGDLS and CDR2 is YYNGEE. The CDR3 consists of 13 residues. CDR3 sequence: CASSPASNTEAFF. The CDR3 nucleotides are TGTGCCAGCAGCCCAGCGAGTAACACTGAAGCTTTCTTT.

The V gene is TRBV29-1, the J gene TRBJ2-7; D remains unclear. Trimming stripped 5 bases from V and 7 bases from J, with 18 bases between. The CDR3 is made up of 13 amino acids. CDR1 and CDR2 from the germline V gene are SQVTM and ANQGSEA. The CDR3 coding sequence is TGCAGCGTTAAGGGTCAGTCTCTCAGGGAGCAGTACTTC. Its translation: CSVKGQSLREQYF.

The chain couples TRBV6-5 to TRBJ1-2; 11 nucleotides match TRBD1. Trimming took 2 bases from V and 5 from J; bases not matched to a gene: 10. Looked up from germline, CDR1 is MNHEY and CDR2 is SVGAGI. The CDR3 sequence is 17 residues long. The CDR3 DNA is TGTGCCAGCAGTTACAACGTGGACAGGGGGCTTGGTTATGGCTACACCTTC. This codes for CASSYNVDRGLGYGYTF.

The J gene is TRBJ1-3, the V gene TRBV12-3 or TRBV12-4, with D possibly being TRBD1 (6 bases). The CDR3 consists of 16 residues. V lost 7 bases and J 0 bases, leaving 16 bases between the germline ends. DNA of the CDR3: TGTGCCAGCACCTCTGGGGGGGCCAGCTCTGGAAACACCATATATTTT. As protein: CASTSGGASSGNTIYF.

The chain combines TRBV20-1 with TRBJ2-1; 7 nucleotides agree with TRBD2. The CDR3 runs 15 residues. After removal of 3 bases from V and 7 bases from J, the junction contained 12 bases not matched to a gene. CDR1 is DFQATT and CDR2 is SNEGSKA in the germline V gene (reference sequence). CDR3 bases: TGCAGTGCTAGTAGAGGGGAGGGCCCTCGGAATGAGCAGTTCTTC. This sequence encodes CSASRGEGPRNEQFF.

The CDR3 loop reads CASSPGGSTEAFF. CDR3 sequence (DNA): TGTGCCAGCAGTCCGGGGGGTTCCACTGAAGCTTTCTTT. J is TRBJ1-1 and V is TRBV27, with D maybe TRBD1 (5 bases). The CDR3 has 13 residues. Trimming took off 5 bases at V and 4 bases at J, with 11 bases between the two ends. Germline V gene data show CDR1 as MNHEY and CDR2 as SMNVEV (reference sequence).

This chain uses TRBV30 with TRBJ2-4; TRBD1 agrees at 8 bases. The CDR3 is 14 amino acids. Germline assignment: CDR1 GTSNPN and CDR2 SVGIG (reference sequence). J gave up 10 bases and V 1 base, and 9 bases lay outside the gene matches. CDR3 protein: CAWSGTGYNWIQYF. The DNA for the CDR3 is TGTGCCTGGAGTGGGACAGGGTATAATTGGATTCAGTACTTC.

CDR3 bases: TGTGCCATCAGTTTCGGGGGAGCAGATACGCAGTATTTT. This codes for CAISFGGADTQYF. This chain connects TRBV10-3 to TRBJ2-3; TRBD2 is a possible D gene (6 bases). This CDR3 is 13 amino acids long. With 5 bases removed from V and 4 bases from J, the gap between germline ends came to 10 bases. Germline V CDR1 and CDR2: ENHRY, SYGVKD.

This clonotype was seen once. The chain has TRBV30 and TRBJ2-7, with unresolved D. The CDR3 runs to 13 residues. Trimming left V 2 bases short and J 7 bases short, with 15 bases between. From germline, CDR1 is GTSNPN and CDR2 SVGIG (reference sequence). CDR3 protein: CAWSPGPMAEQYF. The CDR3 DNA is TGTGCCTGGAGTCCCGGACCCATGGCGGAGCAGTACTTC.

V and J are TRBV29-1 and TRBJ2-7, with D maybe TRBD2 (5 bases). The germline gives CDR1 SQVTM, CDR2 ANQGSEA. V lost 3 bases, J lost 5 bases, and 11 bases lay in between. The length of the CDR3 is 12 residues. The CDR3 sequence is CSVDLRGNEQYF. In DNA form, the CDR3 reads TGCAGCGTTGATCTCCGGGGAAACGAGCAGTACTTC.

The chain is built from TRBV20-1 and TRBJ2-7, with 8 bases aligning to TRBD1. This CDR3 is built from 15 residues. Per germline, CDR1 DFQATT and CDR2 SNEGSKA (reference sequence). V was clipped by 1 base and J by 6 bases; unmatched bases: 11. The DNA of the CDR3 is TGCAGTGCTAGAGTGGTTGACAGGGGACTCGCCGAGCAGTACTTC. Protein product: CSARVVDRGLAEQYF.

A single count supports this clonotype. The chain employs TRBV28 and TRBJ2-5; D is unclear. Trimming stripped 3 bases from V and 5 bases from J, with 13 bases between. This CDR3 comprises 14 residues. Germline CDR1 MDHEN, CDR2 SYDVKM. The CDR3: CASSLPEGVETQYF. The CDR3 DNA is TGTGCCAGCAGTTTGCCCGAAGGTGTCGAGACCCAGTACTTC. Full variable domain (missing parts from reference TRBV28 and TRBJ2-5): DVKVTQSSRYLVKRTGEKVFLECVQDMDHENMFWYRQDPGLGLRLIYFSYDVKMKEKGDIPEGYSVSREKKERFSLILESASTNQTSMYLCASSLPEGVETQYFGPGTRLLVL.

The rearrangement links TRBV23-1 to TRBJ1-1, with a possible D match to TRBD1 (5 bases). TRBV23-1 is reported as an ORF; its role is uncertain. The CDR3 runs 16 residues. Between the trimmed V and J ends, which lost 0 bases and 1 base, there was a span of 12 bases. Written as DNA, the CDR3 is TGCGCCAGCAGTCAATCCCCAGGGAATCCGAACACTGAAGCTTTCTTT. This gives the protein CASSQSPGNPNTEAFF.

The gene calls are TRBV10-3 and TRBJ1-5; the match to TRBD1 covers 7 bases. Germline values: CDR1 ENHRY, CDR2 SYGVKD. After removal of 11 bases from V and 0 bases from J, the junction contained 7 bases not matched to a gene. The CDR3 loop spans 14 amino acids. The CDR3 reads CASGDRNSNQPQHF. The CDR3 DNA reads TGTGCCTCTGGGGACAGAAATAGCAATCAGCCCCAGCATTTT.

The V and J genes are TRBV2 and TRBJ2-7, with D hard to call. Germline values: CDR1 SNHLY, CDR2 FYNNEI. The CDR3 is 12 amino acids. Deletions cut 0 bases from V and 4 bases from J, with 4 bases between. The CDR3 reads CASSEARYEQYF. CDR3 DNA: TGTGCCAGCAGTGAAGCGCGATACGAGCAGTACTTC.

V and J are TRBV30 and TRBJ2-3; D is possibly TRBD2 (6 bases). V was clipped by 5 bases and J by 6 bases, with 6 bases between them. Germline V gene data show CDR1 as GTSNPN and CDR2 as SVGIG (reference sequence). The CDR3 is 10 residues long. This CDR3 reads CAWGGDTQYF. The CDR3 DNA reads TGTGCCTGGGGGGGGGATACGCAGTATTTT.

The chain links TRBV3-1 to TRBJ2-3, with a weak D call TRBD2 (5 bases). The germline V and J ends were trimmed by 0 bases and 2 bases, with 12 bases remaining between them. Germline loops: CDR1 LGHDT, CDR2 YNNKEL (reference sequence). The CDR3 covers 16 residues. This CDR3 is CASSQDSPGNTDTQYF. The CDR3 region has the DNA TGTGCCAGCAGCCAAGATAGCCCGGGGAACACAGATACGCAGTATTTT.

The rearrangement links TRBV7-2 to TRBJ2-7; D call uncertain. Trimming shortened V by 4 bases and J by 5 bases, and 18 bases separated the two germline ends. The CDR3 length is 15 residues. CDR1 SGHTA and CDR2 FQGNSA come from the germline V gene. The CDR3 DNA reads TGTGCCAGCAGCTCAGAAGGACCTACGGGTAACGAGCAGTACTTC. As protein: CASSSEGPTGNEQYF.

The V call is TRBV6-1, the J call TRBJ1-5; D is uncertain. Germline V lookup: CDR1 MNHNS, CDR2 SASEGT. The CDR3 totals 14 residues. Trimming took off 7 bases at V and 5 bases at J, with 15 bases between the two ends. CDR3 loop: CASTIRTADQPQHF. In DNA form, the CDR3 reads TGTGCCAGCACTATTAGGACGGCCGATCAGCCCCAGCATTTT.

The V and J genes are TRBV27 and TRBJ2-5; 11 bases match TRBD2. CDR1 and CDR2 from the germline V gene are MNHEY and SMNVEV (reference sequence). The V and J ends lost 4 bases and 5 bases, in that order; junction bases with no gene match: 3. The CDR3 totals 14 residues. CDR3 in amino acids: CASSSRLAGETQYF. CDR3 coding DNA: TGTGCCAGCAGTTCAAGACTAGCGGGGGAGACCCAGTACTTC.